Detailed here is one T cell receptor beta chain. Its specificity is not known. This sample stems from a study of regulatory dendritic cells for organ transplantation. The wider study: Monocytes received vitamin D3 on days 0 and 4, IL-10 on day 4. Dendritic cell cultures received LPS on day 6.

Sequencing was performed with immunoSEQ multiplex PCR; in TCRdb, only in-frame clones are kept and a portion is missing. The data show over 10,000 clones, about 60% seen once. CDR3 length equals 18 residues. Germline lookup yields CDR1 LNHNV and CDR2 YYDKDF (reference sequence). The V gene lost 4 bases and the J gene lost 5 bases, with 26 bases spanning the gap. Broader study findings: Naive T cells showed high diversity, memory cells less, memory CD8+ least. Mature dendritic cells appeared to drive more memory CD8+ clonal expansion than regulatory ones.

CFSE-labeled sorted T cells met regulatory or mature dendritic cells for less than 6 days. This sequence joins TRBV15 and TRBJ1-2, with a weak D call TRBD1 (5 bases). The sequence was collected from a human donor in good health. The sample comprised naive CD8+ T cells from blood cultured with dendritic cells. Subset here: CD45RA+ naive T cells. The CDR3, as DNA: TGTGCCACCAGCACCCCTTCCAGGGAGGAGGGGTCAGGATATGGCTACACCTTC. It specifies CATSTPSREEGSGYGYTF.